What follows describes a single T cell receptor (beta chain). The antigen remains unidentified. Some clones are missing from TCRdb's copy, which holds only in-frame ones; the method was immunoSEQ multiplex PCR. The repertoire includes fewer than 180,000 clones, about 95% of them detected once, and roughly 1.2% sits in the top ten. These data are taken from a study of T cell responses to AZD1222 COVID-19 vaccine. Study-level points and caveats: Repertoire sampling was restricted to post-peak T cell response timepoints.

CDR3 length: 16 residues. Germline CDR1 and CDR2: SGHKS and YYEKEE (reference sequence). J lost 0 bases, V lost 4 bases, and 8 bases had no gene match. The source was peripheral blood, collected on day 0 of AZD1222 vaccination. The chain links TRBV5-5 to TRBJ2-3; 7 bases agree with TRBD1. The receptor was derived from an adult in good health. CDR3 protein: CASSTGQTTSTDTQYF. The CDR3 DNA reads as TGTGCCAGCAGCACGGGACAGACTACTAGCACAGATACGCAGTATTTT.